Below, 19 T cell receptor beta chains from the same sample are listed, as sequenced in a study of blood T cells in healthy people across ages. Primers used in a second PCR of roughly 6 to 12 cycles were a sample-barcoded 5' primer and a J-beta primer mix. In TCRdb, the 5' RACE reads were re-called with MiXCR into one record per CDR3 protein. There are roughly 2 million distinct CDR3 sequences in the sample; roughly 50% occur only once, and roughly 2% lies in the top ten. The sequencing sample was made of blood. Receptors were obtained from a woman aged 40 to 49 in good health.

This clonotype was recorded a few times. The chain couples TRBV20-1 to TRBJ2-3, with TRBD2 matching over 9 bases. The J segment lost 4 bases and the V segment lost 5 bases, leaving 13 bases of the junction unmatched. CDR1 and CDR2 (germline): DFQATT, SNEGSKA (reference sequence). The CDR3 runs to 16 residues. The CDR3 loop reads CSARGLARSLADTQYF. CDR3 DNA: TGCAGTGCTCGGGGACTAGCCCGATCCCTCGCAGATACGCAGTATTTT.

This chain joins TRBV5-1 and TRBJ1-5, with 7 bases identical to TRBD1. The CDR3 is made up of 15 amino acids. Germline V gene data show CDR1 as SGHRS and CDR2 as YFSETQ. The trim removed 0 bases at V and 5 bases at J, leaving 5 bases unmatched. This CDR3 is CASSLGAGGDQPQHF. DNA for the CDR3: TGCGCCAGCAGCTTGGGGGCAGGGGGTGATCAGCCCCAGCATTTT.

This clonotype has just a few counts. This rearrangement joins TRBV7-9 to TRBJ1-4; 9 nucleotides match TRBD1. Germline V lookup: CDR1 SEHNR, CDR2 FQNEAQ (reference sequence). This CDR3 is built from 14 residues. Trimming at V came to 6 bases and at J to 8 bases, leaving 7 bases not matched to a gene. In DNA form, the CDR3 reads TGTGCCAGCAGAATGGGACAGGGTAGCGAAAAACTGTTTTTT. Amino acids: CASRMGQGSEKLFF.

This clonotype was counted a few times. This chain links TRBV20-1 with TRBJ1-1, with TRBD1 identical over 10 bases. Germline lookup yields CDR1 DFQATT and CDR2 SNEGSKA (reference sequence). The V and J ends lost 4 bases and 1 base, in that order; junction bases with no gene match: 9. The CDR3 extends over 16 amino acids. The CDR3 DNA reads as TGCAGTGCTACCGCGTTTGGACAGGGGGAGAACACTGAAGCTTTCTTT. Amino acids: CSATAFGQGENTEAFF.

Here the CDR3 reads CASSEIKGSQETQYF. DNA for the CDR3: TGTGCCAGCAGTGAAATCAAAGGGTCCCAAGAGACCCAGTACTTC. This chain links TRBV25-1 with TRBJ2-5, with D hard to call. Germline V gene lookup returns CDR1 MGHDK and CDR2 SYGVNS. The V end lost 2 bases, the J end lost 1 base, and 11 bases lay between the germline ends. This CDR3 is 15 amino acids long.

A remark on this clonotype: A much larger clonotype is one base distant, so this may be a read error. The rearrangement links TRBV12-3 or TRBV12-4 to TRBJ2-1; D is tentatively TRBD1 or TRBD2 (5 bases each). This CDR3 comprises 15 residues. V was pared by 0 bases and J by 10 bases, with 16 bases between. The DNA for the CDR3 is TGTGCCAGCAGTTTAGCGGTGGGGGTCCCCTACGAGCAGTTCTTC. This sequence encodes CASSLAVGVPYEQFF.

The J gene is TRBJ2-1, the V gene TRBV25-1; 12 nucleotides agree with TRBD2. The CDR3 is made up of 15 amino acids. Germline CDR1 is MGHDK and CDR2 is SYGVNS. The junction had 10 bases not matched to a gene; V was cut back by 4 bases and J by 12 bases. The CDR3 protein is CASSGTSGTTMTQFF. CDR3 DNA sequence: TGTGCCAGCAGTGGGACTAGCGGGACTACAATGACGCAGTTCTTC.

The chain joins TRBV6-5 to TRBJ2-4; D is perhaps TRBD1 (5 bases). This CDR3 region has 15 residues. V was shortened by 4 bases and J by 0 bases, with 10 bases between the two germline ends. In germline, CDR1 is MNHEY, CDR2 SVGAGI. The CDR3 sequence: CASSSFREAKNIQYF. The CDR3 nucleotides are TGTGCCAGCAGTTCGTTCAGGGAAGCCAAAAACATTCAGTACTTC.

J is TRBJ1-5 and V is TRBV19; 7 positions agree with TRBD1. The germline V gene encodes CDR1 LNHDA and CDR2 SQIVND (reference sequence). V lost 6 bases, J lost 1 base, and 3 bases stayed unmatched. The CDR3 is 14 amino acids. The CDR3 is CASSDRASNQPQHF. DNA for the CDR3: TGTGCCAGTAGCGACAGGGCGAGCAATCAGCCCCAGCATTTT.

This chain links TRBV30 with TRBJ2-7; D possibly corresponds to TRBD1 (6 bases). The CDR3 is 12 amino acids. V lost 2 bases to trimming and J lost 3 bases, with 8 bases between them. Germline V gene sequence: CDR1 GTSNPN, CDR2 SVGIG (reference sequence). The CDR3 nucleotides are TGTGCCTGGAGTAACAGGGTCTACGAGCAGTACTTC. Its translation is CAWSNRVYEQYF.

This chain uses TRBV2 with TRBJ2-3; 8 bases align to TRBD1. Germline trimming cut 5 bases from V and 2 bases from J; bases unmatched to any gene: 9. CDR1 and CDR2 (germline): SNHLY, FYNNEI. The CDR3 runs 16 residues. As DNA, the CDR3 is TGTGCCAGCAGTTTTTTCGGCCAGGGGGCCACAGATACGCAGTATTTT. Protein product: CASSFFGQGATDTQYF.

The sample holds a few counts of this clonotype. The chain has TRBV7-2 and TRBJ2-1, with 9 bases lining up with TRBD2. This CDR3 is built from 16 residues. The germline V gene has CDR1 SGHTA and CDR2 FQGNSA. J gave up 6 bases and V 5 bases, and 11 bases lay outside the gene matches. In DNA form, the CDR3 reads TGTGCCAGCAGCCTCCTAGGCGGGGGGGCCGTCAATGAGCAGTTCTTC. Encoded protein: CASSLLGGGAVNEQFF. Supplemented by reference TRBV7-2 and TRBJ2-1, the full variable domain reads GAGVSQSPSNKVTEKGKDVELRCDPISGHTALYWYRQSLGQGLEFLIYFQGNSAPDKSGLPSDRFSAERTGGSVSTLTIQRTQQEDSAVYLCASSLLGGGAVNEQFFGPGTRLTVL.

This chain links TRBV11-2 with TRBJ1-2, with TRBD1 as a possible D gene (6 bases). CDR1 is SGHAT and CDR2 is FQNNGV in the germline V gene. Trimming shortened V by 5 bases and J by 8 bases, and 21 bases separated the two germline ends. CDR3 length equals 15 residues. CDR3 residues: CASSLLAKGGLGYTF. CDR3 bases: TGTGCCAGCAGCCTCCTCGCTAAGGGGGGGCTCGGCTACACCTTC.

V is TRBV4-3 and J is TRBJ2-2, with 14 bases that match TRBD2. Germline V gives CDR1 LGHNA, CDR2 YSLEER. V dropped 2 bases and J dropped 0; count of bases not matched to a gene: 5. This CDR3 is 19 amino acids long. CDR3 loop: CASSQWTSGGSANTGELFF. The CDR3 bases are TGCGCCAGCAGCCAATGGACTAGCGGGGGGAGCGCGAACACCGGGGAGCTGTTTTTT.

The V and J genes are TRBV7-2 and TRBJ2-1; 12 nucleotides align to TRBD1. The CDR3 runs 15 residues. With 5 bases clipped from V and 6 bases from J, the junction kept 5 bases outside the gene matches. Germline values: CDR1 SGHTA, CDR2 FQGNSA. DNA for the CDR3: TGTGCCAGCAGCGACGGGACAGGGGGCTTCAATGAGCAGTTCTTC. Residues: CASSDGTGGFNEQFF.

V usage is TRBV6-2 or TRBV6-3 and J usage is TRBJ2-2; D gene uncertain. V was shortened by 6 bases and J by 6 bases, with 11 bases between the two germline ends. Germline V gene sequence: CDR1 MNHEY, CDR2 SVGEGT. The CDR3 totals 13 residues. The DNA for the CDR3 is TGTGCCAGCAGAAAGAGATGGTCCGGGGAGCTGTTTTTT. As protein: CASRKRWSGELFF.

The gene calls are TRBV4-3 and TRBJ2-1, with a tentative D call TRBD2 (6 bases). The CDR3 length is 15 residues. V gave up 2 bases and J gave up 2 bases, with 10 bases separating them. The germline V gene encodes CDR1 LGHNA and CDR2 YSLEER. CDR3 loop: CASSQNTGAYNEQFF. The DNA of the CDR3 is TGCGCCAGCAGCCAAAACACGGGGGCCTACAATGAGCAGTTCTTC.

This clonotype was observed a few times. The chain has TRBV28 and TRBJ2-3, with unresolved D. Germline V lookup: CDR1 MDHEN, CDR2 SYDVKM. There are 15 residues in the CDR3. V lost 3 bases and J lost 3, with 13 bases in between. The CDR3 DNA is TGTGCCAGCAGTTTTACCCTGTACGGGACAGATACGCAGTATTTT. The encoded protein is CASSFTLYGTDTQYF.

The chain uses TRBV7-9 and TRBJ1-6; D is uncertain. This CDR3 spans 17 amino acids. The germline gives CDR1 SEHNR, CDR2 FQNEAQ (reference sequence). With 2 bases removed from V and 10 bases from J, the gap between germline ends came to 21 bases. The CDR3 coding sequence is TGTGCCAGCAGCTTATTGATCGGCGGAGCTGAAGGCTCACCCCTCCACTTT. Protein product: CASSLLIGGAEGSPLHF.